This entry concerns a single TCR beta chain. The antigen is unknown. TCRdb re-called the 5' RACE reads with MiXCR, one entry per CDR3 protein. The data show a few hundred thousand distinct CDR3 sequences, with roughly 8.2% seen just once and about 22% held by the top ten. The data were taken from a study of T-cell memory formation after mild COVID-19. With 5 bases removed from V and 1 base from J, the gap between germline ends came to 23 bases. The germline V gene encodes CDR1 SGHTA and CDR2 FQGNSA. The length of the CDR3 is 19 residues. Study results and caveats: Later expanders leaned CD4+, whereas clones that contracted between day 15 and 85 were balanced CD4/CD8.

The V and J genes are TRBV7-2 and TRBJ1-4; D remains unclear. This receptor was obtained from a man between 18 and 35 years old who had mild COVID-19 (a few samples of this study predate the infection). Cell type and time point are not known. The sample was PBMCs or a T cell subset sorted from them (not recorded which). The chain's CDR3 is CTSSAYIGERKLTNEKLFF. The CDR3, as DNA: TGTACCAGCAGCGCCTACATCGGCGAGCGAAAATTAACTAATGAAAAACTGTTTTTT.